The sequence of this TCR beta chain was determined in a study of blood T cell repertoires in COVID-19. Study in general: Whether acute or convalescent, the COVID-19 samples came from the United States, Italy and Spain. Sources were T cells, B-cell-depleted T cells, or PBMCs; the material itself was cDNA or gDNA.

In the authors' workflow: Researchers report that nucleated cell counts were estimated from reference gene primer amplification. The method was immunoSEQ multiplex PCR; TCRdb's version includes in-frame clones alone and lacks a portion of them. Clonal size and the V and J genes are those of that table, whereas D and trimming came from the DNA. The sample lists over 200,000 clones, roughly nine tenths occurring once. Germline loops: CDR1 SQVTM, CDR2 ANQGSEA. The CDR3 has 15 residues. V lost 0 bases and J lost 6; bases outside the gene matches: 8. Followed longitudinally, the Seattle patients had been enrolled during active infection.

Input material: peripheral blood. The receptor's source is a man between 60 and 75 years old with COVID-19, enrolled during active disease. The chain joins TRBV29-1 to TRBJ2-1; 7 nucleotides agree with TRBD2. In DNA form, the CDR3 reads TGCAGCGTTGAAGATCGGGCGGGAGTCGGCAATGAGCAGTTCTTC. This encodes CSVEDRAGVGNEQFF.